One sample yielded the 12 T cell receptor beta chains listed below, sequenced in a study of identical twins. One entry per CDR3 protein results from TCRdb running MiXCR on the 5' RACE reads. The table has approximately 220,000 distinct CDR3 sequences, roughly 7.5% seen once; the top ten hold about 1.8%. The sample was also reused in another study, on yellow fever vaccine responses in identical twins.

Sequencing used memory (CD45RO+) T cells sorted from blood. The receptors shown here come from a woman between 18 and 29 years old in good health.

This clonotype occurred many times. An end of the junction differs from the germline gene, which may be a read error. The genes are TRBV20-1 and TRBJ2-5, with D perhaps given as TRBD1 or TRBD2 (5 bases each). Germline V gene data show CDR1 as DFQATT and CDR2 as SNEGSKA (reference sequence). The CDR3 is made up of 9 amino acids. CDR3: CSATGTWNF. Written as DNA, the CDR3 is TGCAGTGCAACCGGGACCTGGAACTTC.

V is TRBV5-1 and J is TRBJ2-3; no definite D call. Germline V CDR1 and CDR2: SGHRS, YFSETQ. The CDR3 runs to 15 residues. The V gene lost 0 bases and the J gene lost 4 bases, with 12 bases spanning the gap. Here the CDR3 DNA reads TGCGCCAGCAGCTTGGAGATTTCTAGGCCAGATACGCAGTATTTT. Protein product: CASSLEISRPDTQYF.

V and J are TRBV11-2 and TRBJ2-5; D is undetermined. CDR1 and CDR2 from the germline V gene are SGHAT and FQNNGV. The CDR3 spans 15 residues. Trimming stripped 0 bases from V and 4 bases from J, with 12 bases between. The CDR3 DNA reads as TGTGCCAGCAGCTTAGAAGGTTTTCACTCAGAGACCCAGTACTTC. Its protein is CASSLEGFHSETQYF.

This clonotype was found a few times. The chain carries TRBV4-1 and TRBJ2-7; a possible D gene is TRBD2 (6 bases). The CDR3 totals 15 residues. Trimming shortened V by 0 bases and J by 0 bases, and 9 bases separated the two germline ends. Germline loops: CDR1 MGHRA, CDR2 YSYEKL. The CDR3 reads CASSQDAGFSYEQYF. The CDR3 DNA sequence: TGCGCCAGCAGCCAAGACGCGGGATTCTCCTACGAGCAGTACTTC.

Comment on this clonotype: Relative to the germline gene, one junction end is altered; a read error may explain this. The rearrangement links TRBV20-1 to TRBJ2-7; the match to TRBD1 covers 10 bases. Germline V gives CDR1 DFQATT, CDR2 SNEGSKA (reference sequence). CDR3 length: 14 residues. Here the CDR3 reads CNAKPGQGTDEQYF. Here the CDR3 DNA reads TGCAATGCTAAACCGGGACAGGGGACCGACGAGCAGTACTTC.

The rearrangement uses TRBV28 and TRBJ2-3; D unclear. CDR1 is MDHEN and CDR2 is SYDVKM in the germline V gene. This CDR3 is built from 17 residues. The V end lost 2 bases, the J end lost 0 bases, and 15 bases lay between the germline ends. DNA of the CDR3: TGTGCCAGCAGTTTAATCAGTGCCTCTCCTAGCACAGATACGCAGTATTTT. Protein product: CASSLISASPSTDTQYF.

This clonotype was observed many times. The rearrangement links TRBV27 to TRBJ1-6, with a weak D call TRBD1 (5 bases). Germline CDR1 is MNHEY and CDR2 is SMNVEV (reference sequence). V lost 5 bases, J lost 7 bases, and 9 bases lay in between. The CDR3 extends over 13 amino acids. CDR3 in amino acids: CASSRQMNSPLHF. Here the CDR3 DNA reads TGTGCCAGCAGTAGACAGATGAATTCACCCCTCCACTTT.

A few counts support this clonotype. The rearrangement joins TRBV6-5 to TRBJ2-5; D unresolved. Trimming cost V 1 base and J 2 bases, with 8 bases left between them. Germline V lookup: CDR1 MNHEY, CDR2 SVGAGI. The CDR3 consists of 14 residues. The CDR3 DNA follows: TGTGCCAGCAGTTACTGGAAGGGTCAAGAGACCCAGTACTTC. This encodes CASSYWKGQETQYF.

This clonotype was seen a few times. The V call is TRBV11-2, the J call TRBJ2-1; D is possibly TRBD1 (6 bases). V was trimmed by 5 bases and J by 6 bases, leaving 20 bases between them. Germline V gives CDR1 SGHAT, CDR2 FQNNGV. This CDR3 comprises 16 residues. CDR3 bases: TGTGCCAGCAGCCTCCCATTCACCGAAGGGGGCAATGAGCAGTTCTTC. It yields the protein CASSLPFTEGGNEQFF. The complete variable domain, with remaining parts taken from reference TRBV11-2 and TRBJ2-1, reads EAGVAQSPRYKIIEKRQSVAFWCNPISGHATLYWYQQILGQGPKLLIQFQNNGVVDDSQLPKDRFSAERLKGVDSTLKIQPAKLEDSAVYLCASSLPFTEGGNEQFFGPGTRLTVL.

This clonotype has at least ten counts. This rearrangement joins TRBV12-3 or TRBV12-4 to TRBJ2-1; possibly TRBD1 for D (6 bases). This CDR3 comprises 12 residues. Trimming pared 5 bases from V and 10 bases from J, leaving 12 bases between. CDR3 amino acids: CASSDTGLEQFF. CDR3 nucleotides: TGTGCCAGCAGTGATACAGGGTTAGAGCAGTTCTTC.

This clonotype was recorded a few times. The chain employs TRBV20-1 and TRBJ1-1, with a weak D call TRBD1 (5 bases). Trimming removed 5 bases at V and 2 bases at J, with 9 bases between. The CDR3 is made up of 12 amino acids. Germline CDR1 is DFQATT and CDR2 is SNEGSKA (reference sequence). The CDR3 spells CSAPGQNTEAFF. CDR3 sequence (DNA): TGCAGTGCTCCCGGACAAAACACTGAAGCTTTCTTT.

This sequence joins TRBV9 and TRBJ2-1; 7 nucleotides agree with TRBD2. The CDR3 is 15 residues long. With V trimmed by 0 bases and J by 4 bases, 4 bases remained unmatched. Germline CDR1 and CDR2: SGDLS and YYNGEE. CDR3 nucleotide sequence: TGTGCCAGCAGCGTAGGAGGGAGGGGTTACAATGAGCAGTTCTTC. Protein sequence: CASSVGGRGYNEQFF.